Presented here are 4 T cell receptor beta chains from one specimen sequenced in a study of T-cell reconstitution after alpha-beta-depleted transplantation in children. Preparation of the TCRbeta library involved a method that used unique molecular identifiers. TCRdb reprocessed the PCR reads via MiXCR and lists one record per CDR3 protein. The top ten clones hold under 3% of a sample with some 500,000 distinct CDR3 sequences, 32% of them seen once. Source: PBMCs from the stem cell graft donor, taken from the stem cell graft. The receptors stem from a human donor who donated a stem cell graft to a child with aplastic anemia.

This chain uses TRBV4-3 with TRBJ2-1; D could derive from TRBD1 or TRBD2 (5 bases each). Germline V gene lookup returns CDR1 LGHNA and CDR2 YSLEER. V lost 0 bases to trimming and J lost 4 bases, with 19 bases between them. This CDR3 has 18 amino acids. CDR3 loop: CASSQDHPGRKGYNEQFF. CDR3 DNA sequence: TGCGCCAGCAGCCAAGATCATCCGGGGCGTAAAGGGTACAATGAGCAGTTCTTC.

This clonotype was observed once. The chain employs TRBV30 and TRBJ1-3; no definite D call. The CDR3 contains 15 residues. The germline V gene has CDR1 GTSNPN and CDR2 SVGIG (reference sequence). V lost 4 bases to trimming and J lost 0 bases, with 13 bases between them. CDR3 in amino acids: CAWMARRNSGNTIYF. CDR3 nucleotides: TGTGCCTGGATGGCTAGACGGAACTCTGGAAACACCATATATTTT.

The J gene is TRBJ2-7, the V gene TRBV9; D remains unclear. V was cut by 1 base and J by 0 bases, with 11 bases left in between. The CDR3 contains 15 residues. The germline V gene has CDR1 SGDLS and CDR2 YYNGEE. Here the CDR3 DNA reads TGTGCCAGCAGCGTAAACTGGGAAAGCTCCTACGAGCAGTACTTC. Translation gives CASSVNWESSYEQYF. The full variable domain, completed using reference TRBV9 and TRBJ2-7, is DSGVTQTPKHLITATGQRVTLRCSPRSGDLSVYWYQQSLDQGLQFLIQYYNGEERAKGNILERFSAQQFPDLHSELNLSSLELGDSALYFCASSVNWESSYEQYFGPGTRLTVT.

This clonotype was seen many times. V is TRBV20-1 and J is TRBJ2-1, with 10 bases lining up with TRBD2. In germline, CDR1 is DFQATT, CDR2 SNEGSKA (reference sequence). V shed 6 bases, J shed 6 bases, and the junction held 8 bases outside the gene matches. The CDR3 covers 14 residues. The CDR3 DNA is TGCAGTGCGTCAGCGGGAGGGCCCCTCAATGAGCAGTTCTTC. It translates to CSASAGGPLNEQFF.